This TCR beta chain appears in the sequencing data of a study of monozygotic twins with inflammatory bowel disease. Overall study findings and caveats: The data offered no way to tell different T cell subtypes apart. Versus healthy twins, IBD patients showed fewer clonotypes shared with others, especially with disease activity.

Every single donor had a roughly 2.5 ml blood sample drawn. On this clonotype: The antigen is undetermined.

It was approximately 3,500 ng of total RNA that each TCR library used. TCRdb re-called the 5' RACE reads, yielding one record per CDR3 amino acid sequence without DNA. Recorded for this sample: about 380,000 distinct CDR3 sequences. Germline V CDR1 and CDR2: DFQATT, SNEGSKA (reference sequence). The CDR3 contains 15 residues. The chain uses TRBV20-1 and TRBJ2-7. This clonotype was sampled from a human donor with ulcerative colitis or Crohn's disease, or a healthy co-twin of an affected twin (not recorded which). Sequenced: blood. The CDR3 region is CSARNPRQGSYEQYF.